The clone carrying this T cell receptor beta chain was found once. The antigen remains unidentified. The PCR contained 60 Vbeta and 13 Jbeta primers. Some clones are missing from TCRdb's copy, which holds only in-frame ones; the method was immunoSEQ multiplex PCR. The sample lists around 100,000 clones, 70% to 85% seen once, with 3.1% in the top ten. This record belongs to a study of cytomegalovirus exposure and HLA in healthy donors. The study's findings and limits: Some V segments (TRBV6-2 and TRBV6-3 among them) were excluded as indistinguishable.

CDR3 length: 12 residues. Germline CDR1 reads SGHDN; CDR2 reads FVKESK. The germline V and J ends were trimmed by 5 bases and 4 bases, with 9 bases remaining between them. The chain is built from TRBV14 and TRBJ2-7; D is perhaps TRBD1 (6 bases). The sequenced material came from PBMCs. The sequence was collected from a woman aged 40-49 years in good health and CMV-seronegative. The CDR3 is CASSGQGYEQYF. CDR3 bases: TGTGCCAGCAGCGGGCAGGGGTACGAGCAGTACTTC. The whole variable domain, remainder taken from reference TRBV14 and TRBJ2-7, is EAGVTQFPSHSVIEKGQTVTLRCDPISGHDNLYWYRRVMGKEIKFLLHFVKESKQDESGMPNNRFLAERTGGTYSTLKVQPAELEDSGVYFCASSGQGYEQYFGPGTRLTVT.